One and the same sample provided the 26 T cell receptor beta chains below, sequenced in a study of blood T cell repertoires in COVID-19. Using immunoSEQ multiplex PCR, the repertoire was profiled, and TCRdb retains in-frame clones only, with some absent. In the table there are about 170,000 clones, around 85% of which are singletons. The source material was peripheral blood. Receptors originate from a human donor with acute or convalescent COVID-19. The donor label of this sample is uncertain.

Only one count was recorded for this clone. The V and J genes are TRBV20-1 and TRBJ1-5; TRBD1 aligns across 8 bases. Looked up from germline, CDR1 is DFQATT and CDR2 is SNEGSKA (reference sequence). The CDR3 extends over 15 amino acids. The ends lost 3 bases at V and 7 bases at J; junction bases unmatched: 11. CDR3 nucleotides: TGCAGTGCTAGTTGGACAGGGTCTGGCGGGCAGCCCCAGCATTTT. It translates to CSASWTGSGGQPQHF.

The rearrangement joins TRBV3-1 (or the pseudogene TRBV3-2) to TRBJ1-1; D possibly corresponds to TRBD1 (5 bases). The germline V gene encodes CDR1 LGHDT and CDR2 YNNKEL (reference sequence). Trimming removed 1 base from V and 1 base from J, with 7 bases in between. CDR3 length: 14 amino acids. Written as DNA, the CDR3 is TGTGCCAGCAGCCAAGGAACAGGGAACACTGAAGCTTTCTTT. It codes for CASSQGTGNTEAFF.

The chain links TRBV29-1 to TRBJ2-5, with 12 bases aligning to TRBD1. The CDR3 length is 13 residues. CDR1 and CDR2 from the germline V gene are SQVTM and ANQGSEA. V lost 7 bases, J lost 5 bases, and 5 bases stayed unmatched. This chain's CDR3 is CSGGQGAGETQYF. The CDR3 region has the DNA TGCAGCGGGGGACAGGGGGCAGGGGAGACCCAGTACTTC.

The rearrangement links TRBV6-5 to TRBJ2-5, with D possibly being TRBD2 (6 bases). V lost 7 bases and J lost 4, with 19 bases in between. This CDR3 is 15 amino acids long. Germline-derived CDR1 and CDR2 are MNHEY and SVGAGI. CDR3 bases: TGTGCCAGCACCCCGGGAGTGGCATCGTCAGAGACCCAGTACTTC. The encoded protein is CASTPGVASSETQYF.

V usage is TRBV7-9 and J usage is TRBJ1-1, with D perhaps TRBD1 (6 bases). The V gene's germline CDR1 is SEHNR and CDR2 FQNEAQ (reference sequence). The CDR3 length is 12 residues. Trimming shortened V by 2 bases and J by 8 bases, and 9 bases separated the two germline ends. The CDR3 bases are TGTGCCAGCAGCTTACACGGGACAGAAGCTTTCTTT. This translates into CASSLHGTEAFF.

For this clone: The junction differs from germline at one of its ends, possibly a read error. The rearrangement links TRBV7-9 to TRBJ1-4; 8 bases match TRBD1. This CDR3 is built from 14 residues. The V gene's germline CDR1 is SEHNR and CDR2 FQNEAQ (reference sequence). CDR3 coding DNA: TGTGCCAGCAGTTTAGGACAGGGCCCTGAAAAACTGTTTTTT. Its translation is CASSLGQGPEKLFF. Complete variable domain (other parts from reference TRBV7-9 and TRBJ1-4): DTGVSQNPRHKITKRGQNVTFRCDPISEHNRLYWYRQTLGQGPEFLTYFQNEAQLEKSRLLSDRFSAERPKGSFSTLEIQRTEQGDSAMYLCASSLGQGPEKLFFGSGTQLSVL.

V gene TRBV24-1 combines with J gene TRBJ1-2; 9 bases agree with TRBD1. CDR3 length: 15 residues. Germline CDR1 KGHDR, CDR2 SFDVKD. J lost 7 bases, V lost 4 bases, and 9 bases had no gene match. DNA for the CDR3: TGTGCCACCAGTGACGCCGGACAGGGGAGGAGTGGCTACACCTTC. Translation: CATSDAGQGRSGYTF.

The CDR3 is CAISDSTVRPNSPLHF. CDR3 coding DNA: TGTGCCATCAGTGACTCGACAGTGCGGCCAAATTCACCCCTCCACTTT. J is TRBJ1-6 and V is TRBV10-3, with D possibly TRBD1 on 5 matching bases. V lost 3 bases, J lost 7 bases, and 16 bases lay in between. The germline gives CDR1 ENHRY, CDR2 SYGVKD. The CDR3 consists of 16 residues.

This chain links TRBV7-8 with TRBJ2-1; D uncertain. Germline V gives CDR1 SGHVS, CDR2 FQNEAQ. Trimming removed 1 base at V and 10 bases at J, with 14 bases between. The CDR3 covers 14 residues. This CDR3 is CASSLVSLLGEQFF. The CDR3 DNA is TGTGCCAGCAGCTTAGTCTCCCTGCTGGGCGAGCAGTTCTTC.

The CDR3 reads CASRQEYSGNTIYF. CDR3 DNA: TGTGCCAGTAGACAGGAGTACTCTGGAAACACCATATATTTT. The chain is built from TRBV19 and TRBJ1-3; D is possibly TRBD1 (5 bases). From germline, CDR1 is LNHDA and CDR2 SQIVND (reference sequence). V was pared by 6 bases and J by 0 bases, with 9 bases between. This CDR3 region has 14 residues.

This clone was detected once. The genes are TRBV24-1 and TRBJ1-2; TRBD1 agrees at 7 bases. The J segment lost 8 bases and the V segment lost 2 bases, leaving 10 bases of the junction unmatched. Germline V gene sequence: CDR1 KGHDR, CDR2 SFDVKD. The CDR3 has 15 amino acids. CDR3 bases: TGTGCCACCAGTGATTCACAACAGGGGAATAGGGGCTACACCTTC. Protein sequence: CATSDSQQGNRGYTF.

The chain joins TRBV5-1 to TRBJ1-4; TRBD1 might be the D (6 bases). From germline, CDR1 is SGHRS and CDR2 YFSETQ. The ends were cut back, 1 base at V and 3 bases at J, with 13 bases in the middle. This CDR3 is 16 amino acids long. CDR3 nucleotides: TGCGCCAGCAGCTTGCAGGTATCAGGGGCTAATGAAAAACTGTTTTTT. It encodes CASSLQVSGANEKLFF.

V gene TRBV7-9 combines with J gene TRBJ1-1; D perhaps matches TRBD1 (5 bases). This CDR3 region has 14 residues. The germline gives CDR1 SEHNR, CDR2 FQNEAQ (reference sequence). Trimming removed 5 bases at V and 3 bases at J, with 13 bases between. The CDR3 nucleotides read TGTGCCAGCAGCCCTGAGCCGGGGGACACTGAAGCTTTCTTT. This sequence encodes CASSPEPGDTEAFF.

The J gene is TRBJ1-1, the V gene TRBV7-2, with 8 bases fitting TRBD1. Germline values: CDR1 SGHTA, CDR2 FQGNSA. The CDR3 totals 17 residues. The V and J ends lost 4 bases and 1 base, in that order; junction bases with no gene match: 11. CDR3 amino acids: CASSSVGQGARNTEAFF. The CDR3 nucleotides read TGTGCCAGCAGCTCGGTCGGGCAGGGGGCCAGGAACACTGAAGCTTTCTTT.

CDR3 loop: CASSLTRGTNTEAFF. CDR3 sequence (DNA): TGTGCCAGCAGTTTAACTCGGGGGACGAACACTGAAGCTTTCTTT. This chain uses TRBV28 with TRBJ1-1, with D maybe TRBD1 (5 bases). Germline V lookup: CDR1 MDHEN, CDR2 SYDVKM. This CDR3 comprises 15 residues. The germline V and J ends were trimmed by 2 bases and 1 base, with 11 bases remaining between them.

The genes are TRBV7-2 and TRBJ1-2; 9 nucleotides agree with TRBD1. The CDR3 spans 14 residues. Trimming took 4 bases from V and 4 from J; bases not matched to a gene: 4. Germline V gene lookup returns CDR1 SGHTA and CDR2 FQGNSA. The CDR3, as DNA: TGTGCCAGCAGCTCCCGGGGACAGGGCTATGGCTACACCTTC. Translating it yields CASSSRGQGYGYTF.

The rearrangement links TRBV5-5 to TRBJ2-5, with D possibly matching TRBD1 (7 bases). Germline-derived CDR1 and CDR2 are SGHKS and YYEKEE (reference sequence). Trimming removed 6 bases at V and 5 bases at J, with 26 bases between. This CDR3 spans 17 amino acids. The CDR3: CASTHQAGGGGHETQYF. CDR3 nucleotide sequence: TGTGCCAGCACCCACCAAGCCGGAGGAGGGGGCCATGAGACCCAGTACTTC.

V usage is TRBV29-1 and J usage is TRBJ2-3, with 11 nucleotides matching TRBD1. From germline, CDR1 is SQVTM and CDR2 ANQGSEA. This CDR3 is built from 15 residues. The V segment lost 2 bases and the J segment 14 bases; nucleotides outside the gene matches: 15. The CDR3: CSVEFALGQGANLYF. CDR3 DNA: TGCAGCGTTGAATTCGCGCTCGGACAGGGGGCAAATCTGTATTTT.

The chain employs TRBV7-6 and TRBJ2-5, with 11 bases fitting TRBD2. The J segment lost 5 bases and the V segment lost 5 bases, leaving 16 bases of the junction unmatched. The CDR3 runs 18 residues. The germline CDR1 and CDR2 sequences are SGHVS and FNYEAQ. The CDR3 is CASSPRGGSGGVTETQYF. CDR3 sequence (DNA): TGTGCCAGCAGCCCCCGAGGGGGTAGCGGGGGGGTTACGGAGACCCAGTACTTC.

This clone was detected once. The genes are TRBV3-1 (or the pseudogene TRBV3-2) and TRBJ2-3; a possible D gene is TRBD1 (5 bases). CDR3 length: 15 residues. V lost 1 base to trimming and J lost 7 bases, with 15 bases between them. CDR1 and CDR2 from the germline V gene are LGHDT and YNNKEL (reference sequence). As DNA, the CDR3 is TGTGCCAGCAGCCAAGCTCTGTCCAGGGCCAATACGCAGTATTTT. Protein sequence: CASSQALSRANTQYF.

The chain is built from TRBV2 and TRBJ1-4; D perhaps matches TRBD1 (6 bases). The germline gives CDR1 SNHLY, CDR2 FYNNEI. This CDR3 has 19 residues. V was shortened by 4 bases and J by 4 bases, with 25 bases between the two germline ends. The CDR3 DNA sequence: TGTGCCAGCAGTGTACCTTCTTCCGGGACAAGCAGGTTTAATGAAAAACTGTTTTTT. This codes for CASSVPSSGTSRFNEKLFF.

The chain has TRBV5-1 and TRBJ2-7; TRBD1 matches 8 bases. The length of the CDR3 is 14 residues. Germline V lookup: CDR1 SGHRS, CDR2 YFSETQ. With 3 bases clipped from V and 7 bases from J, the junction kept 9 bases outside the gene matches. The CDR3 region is CASSSRDRSREQYF. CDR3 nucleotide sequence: TGCGCCAGCAGCTCCCGGGACAGGTCTCGGGAGCAGTACTTC.

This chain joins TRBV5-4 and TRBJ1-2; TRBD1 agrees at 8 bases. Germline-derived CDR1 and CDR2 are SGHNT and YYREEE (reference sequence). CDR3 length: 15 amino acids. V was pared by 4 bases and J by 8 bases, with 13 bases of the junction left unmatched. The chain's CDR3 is CASSRDRQGSGGYTF. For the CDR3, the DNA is TGTGCCAGCAGCCGGGACAGGCAGGGTTCTGGCGGCTACACCTTC. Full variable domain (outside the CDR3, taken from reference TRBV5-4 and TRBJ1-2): ETGVTQSPTHLIKTRGQQVTLRCSSQSGHNTVSWYQQALGQGPQFIFQYYREEENGRGNFPPRFSGLQFPNYSSELNVNALELDDSALYLCASSRDRQGSGGYTFGSGTRLTVV.

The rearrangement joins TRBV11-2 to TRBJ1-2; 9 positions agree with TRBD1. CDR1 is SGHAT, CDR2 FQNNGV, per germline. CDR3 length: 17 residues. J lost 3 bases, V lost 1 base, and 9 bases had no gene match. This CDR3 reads CASSLGTGDRADYGYTF. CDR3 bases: TGTGCCAGCAGCTTAGGGACTGGGGACAGGGCCGACTATGGCTACACCTTC.

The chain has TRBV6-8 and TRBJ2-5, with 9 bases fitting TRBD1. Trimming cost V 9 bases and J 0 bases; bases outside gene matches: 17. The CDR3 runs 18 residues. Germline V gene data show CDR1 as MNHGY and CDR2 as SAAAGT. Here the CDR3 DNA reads TGTGCCAGATCATACAGGGGGCCAAAAGGCCAAGACCAAGAGACCCAGTACTTC. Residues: CARSYRGPKGQDQETQYF.

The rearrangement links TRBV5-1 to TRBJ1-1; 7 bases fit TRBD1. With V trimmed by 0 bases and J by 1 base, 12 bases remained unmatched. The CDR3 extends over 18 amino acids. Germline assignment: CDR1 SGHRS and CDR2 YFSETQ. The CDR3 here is CASSLGGVQRGQNTEAFF. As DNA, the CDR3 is TGCGCCAGCAGCTTGGGAGGGGTTCAAAGGGGGCAGAACACTGAAGCTTTCTTT.